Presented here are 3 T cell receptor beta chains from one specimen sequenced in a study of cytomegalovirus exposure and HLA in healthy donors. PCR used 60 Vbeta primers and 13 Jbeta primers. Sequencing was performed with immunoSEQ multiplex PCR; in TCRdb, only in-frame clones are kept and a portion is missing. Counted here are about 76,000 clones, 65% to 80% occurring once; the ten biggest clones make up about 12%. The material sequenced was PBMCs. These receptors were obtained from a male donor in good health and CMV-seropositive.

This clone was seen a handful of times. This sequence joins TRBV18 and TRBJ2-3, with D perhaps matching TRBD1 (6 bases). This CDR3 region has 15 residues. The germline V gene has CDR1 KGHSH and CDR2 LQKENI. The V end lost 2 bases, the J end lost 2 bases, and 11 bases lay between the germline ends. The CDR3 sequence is CASSPLGADTDTQYF. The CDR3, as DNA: TGTGCCAGCTCACCATTGGGGGCCGACACAGATACGCAGTATTTT.

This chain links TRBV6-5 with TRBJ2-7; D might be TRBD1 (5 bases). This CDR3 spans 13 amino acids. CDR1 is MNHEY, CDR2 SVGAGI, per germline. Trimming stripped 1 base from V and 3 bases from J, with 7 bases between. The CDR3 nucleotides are TGTGCCAGCAGTTACTTCCAGGGCTACGAGCAGTACTTC. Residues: CASSYFQGYEQYF.

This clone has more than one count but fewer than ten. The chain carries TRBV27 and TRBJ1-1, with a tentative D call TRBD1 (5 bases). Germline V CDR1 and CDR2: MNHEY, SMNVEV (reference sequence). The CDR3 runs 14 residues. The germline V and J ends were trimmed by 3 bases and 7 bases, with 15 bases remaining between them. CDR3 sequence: CASSFNDRRGEAFF. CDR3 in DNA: TGTGCCAGCAGTTTTAATGACAGAAGAGGTGAAGCTTTCTTT.